The 7 T cell receptor beta chains reported below all come from one sample, sequenced in a study of cytotoxic CD8 clonotypes in ibrutinib-treated CLL (dated by TCRdb to about 2021). Reading the label with the study, this specimen's time point is: around 25 months on ibrutinib. Receptor amplification or capture employed the immunoSEQ multiplex PCR assay. Here the immuneACCESS table is served through TCRdb, limited to in-frame sequences with V and J called. Missing clones are a known gap in these copies; in checked studies unresolved V genes cover under half, and the rest lacks a known reason. This sample gives approximately 97,000 clones in total; approximately 71% of them show up just once. The biggest ten clones account for 20% to 25% of the sample. This sample comprised PBMCs, obtained after 24 months of ibrutinib treatment. Source of these receptors: a human donor with chronic lymphocytic leukemia.

J is TRBJ1-2 and V is TRBV9, with no clear D. Germline lookup yields CDR1 SGDLS and CDR2 YYNGEE. Trimming removed 1 base at V and 2 bases at J, with 6 bases between. CDR3 length: 13 amino acids. CDR3 DNA: TGTGCCAGCAGCGTACGAGAGAACTATGGCTACACCTTC. Encoded protein: CASSVRENYGYTF.

The rearrangement joins TRBV6-1 to TRBJ2-7; D unresolved. The CDR3 contains 15 residues. V lost 1 base to trimming and J lost 0 bases, with 10 bases between them. CDR1 is MNHNS, CDR2 SASEGT, per germline. In DNA form, the CDR3 reads TGTGCCAGCAGTGAAGGGTCAGCTTACTCCTACGAGCAGTACTTC. Translated, it gives CASSEGSAYSYEQYF.

This clone appeared a single time. The CDR3: CASSARLGNTDTQYF. Written as DNA, the CDR3 is TGTGCCAGCAGTGCCAGACTAGGAAACACAGATACGCAGTATTTT. The chain joins TRBV6-1 to TRBJ2-3, with a weak D call TRBD2 (6 bases). Germline CDR1 MNHNS, CDR2 SASEGT. The V end was cut by 4 bases, the J end by 2 bases, with 13 bases between. This CDR3 is 15 amino acids long.

This chain links TRBV7-3 with TRBJ1-6, with D perhaps matching TRBD1 (5 bases). The V end lost 5 bases, the J end lost 5 bases, and 13 bases lay between the germline ends. CDR1 is SGHTA and CDR2 is FQGTGA in the germline V gene. There are 15 residues in the CDR3. CDR3 protein: CASSHGTANNSPLHF. The CDR3 DNA is TGTGCCAGCAGCCATGGGACTGCTAATAATTCACCCCTCCACTTT.

The chain carries TRBV28 and TRBJ1-4; possibly TRBD1 for D (5 bases). The V gene's germline CDR1 is MDHEN and CDR2 SYDVKM. This CDR3 is 16 amino acids long. Trimming removed 3 bases at V and 5 bases at J, with 16 bases between. The CDR3 sequence is CASSFMGGRRNEKLFF. The CDR3 nucleotides are TGTGCCAGCAGTTTTATGGGGGGACGGAGGAATGAAAAACTGTTTTTT.

This clone has more than one count but fewer than ten. This chain links TRBV7-9 with TRBJ1-2; D perhaps matches TRBD1 (6 bases). V lost 2 bases and J 5 bases, leaving 15 bases between the germline ends. The CDR3 is made up of 15 amino acids. Per germline, CDR1 SEHNR and CDR2 FQNEAQ (reference sequence). CDR3 loop: CASSLLSGEHYGYTF. DNA for the CDR3: TGTGCCAGCAGCTTATTATCAGGGGAGCATTATGGCTACACCTTC.

The chain recombines TRBV19 with TRBJ1-1; perhaps TRBD1 as D (6 bases). The germline CDR1 and CDR2 sequences are LNHDA and SQIVND (reference sequence). The CDR3 loop spans 12 amino acids. With 3 bases removed from V and 4 bases from J, the gap between germline ends came to 6 bases. CDR3 in DNA: TGTGCCAGTAGTATCAGGGGCACTGAAGCTTTCTTT. This encodes CASSIRGTEAFF.